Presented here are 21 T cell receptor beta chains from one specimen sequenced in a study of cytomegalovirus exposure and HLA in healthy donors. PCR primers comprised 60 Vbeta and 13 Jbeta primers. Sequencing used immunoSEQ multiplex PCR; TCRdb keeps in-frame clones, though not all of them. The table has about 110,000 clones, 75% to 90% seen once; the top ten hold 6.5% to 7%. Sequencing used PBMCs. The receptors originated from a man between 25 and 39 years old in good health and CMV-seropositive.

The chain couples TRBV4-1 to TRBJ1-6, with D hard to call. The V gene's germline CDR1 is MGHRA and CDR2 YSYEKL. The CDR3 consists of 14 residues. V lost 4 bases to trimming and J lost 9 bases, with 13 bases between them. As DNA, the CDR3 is TGCGCCAGCAGCCGGCAGGCCAATATTTCACCCCTCCACTTT. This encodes CASSRQANISPLHF.

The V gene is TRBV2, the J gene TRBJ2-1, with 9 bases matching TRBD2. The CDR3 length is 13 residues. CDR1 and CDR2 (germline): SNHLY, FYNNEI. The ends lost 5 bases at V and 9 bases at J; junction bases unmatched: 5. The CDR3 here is CASSRRGGFEQFF. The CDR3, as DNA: TGTGCCAGCAGTAGGCGGGGGGGTTTTGAGCAGTTCTTC.

Here the CDR3 reads CSVRTGSTGEQYF. CDR3 bases: TGCAGCGTTCGGACAGGGTCCACGGGGGAGCAGTACTTC. The genes are TRBV29-1 and TRBJ2-7; 8 bases are shared with TRBD1. The CDR3 totals 13 residues. Trimming cost V 5 bases and J 7 bases; bases outside gene matches: 10. The germline V gene encodes CDR1 SQVTM and CDR2 ANQGSEA.

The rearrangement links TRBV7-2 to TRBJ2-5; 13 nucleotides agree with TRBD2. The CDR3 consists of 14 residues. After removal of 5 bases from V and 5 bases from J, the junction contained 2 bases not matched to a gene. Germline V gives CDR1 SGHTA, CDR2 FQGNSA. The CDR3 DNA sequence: TGTGCCAGCAGCACGGGACTAGCGGGGGAGACCCAGTACTTC. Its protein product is CASSTGLAGETQYF.

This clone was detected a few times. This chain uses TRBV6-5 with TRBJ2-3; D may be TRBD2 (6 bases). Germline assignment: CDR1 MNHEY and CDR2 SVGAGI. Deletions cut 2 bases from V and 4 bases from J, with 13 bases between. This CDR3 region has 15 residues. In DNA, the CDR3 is TGTGCCAGCAGTTACCTGCCCTCGGGGGCAGATACGCAGTATTTT. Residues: CASSYLPSGADTQYF.

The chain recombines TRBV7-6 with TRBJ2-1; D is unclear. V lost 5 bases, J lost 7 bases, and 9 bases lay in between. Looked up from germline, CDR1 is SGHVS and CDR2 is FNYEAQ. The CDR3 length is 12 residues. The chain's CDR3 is CASSPAGNEQFF. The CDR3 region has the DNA TGTGCCAGCAGCCCCGCCGGGAATGAGCAGTTCTTC.

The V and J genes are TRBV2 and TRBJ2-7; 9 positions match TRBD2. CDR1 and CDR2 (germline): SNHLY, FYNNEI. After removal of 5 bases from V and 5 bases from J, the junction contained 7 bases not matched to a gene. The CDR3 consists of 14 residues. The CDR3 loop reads CASSLTSGIDEQYF. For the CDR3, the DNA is TGTGCCAGCAGTTTGACTAGCGGTATCGACGAGCAGTACTTC.

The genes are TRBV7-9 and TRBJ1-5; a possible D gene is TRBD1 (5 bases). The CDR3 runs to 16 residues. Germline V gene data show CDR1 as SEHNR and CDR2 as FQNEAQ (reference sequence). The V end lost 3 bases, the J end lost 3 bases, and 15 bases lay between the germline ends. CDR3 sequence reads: CASSLEPRGYNQPQHF. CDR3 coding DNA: TGTGCCAGCAGCTTGGAGCCTAGGGGTTACAATCAGCCCCAGCATTTT.

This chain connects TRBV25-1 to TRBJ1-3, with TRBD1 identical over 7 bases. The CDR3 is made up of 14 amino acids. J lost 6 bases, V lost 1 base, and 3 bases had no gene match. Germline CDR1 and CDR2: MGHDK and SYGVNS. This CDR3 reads CASSELTGSNTIYF. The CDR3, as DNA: TGTGCCAGCAGTGAATTGACAGGGTCAAACACCATATATTTT. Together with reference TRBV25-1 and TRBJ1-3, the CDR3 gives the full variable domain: EADIYQTPRYLVIGTGKKITLECSQTMGHDKMYWYQQDPGMELHLIHYSYGVNSTEKGDLSSESTVSRIRTEHFPLTLESARPSHTSQYLCASSELTGSNTIYFGEGSWLTVV.

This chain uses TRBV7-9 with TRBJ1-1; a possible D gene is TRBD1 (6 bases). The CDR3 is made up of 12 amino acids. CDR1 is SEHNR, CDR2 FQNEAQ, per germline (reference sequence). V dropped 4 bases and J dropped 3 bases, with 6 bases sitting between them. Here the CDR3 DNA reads TGTGCCAGCAGCTGGGGGCACACTGAAGCTTTCTTT. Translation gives CASSWGHTEAFF.

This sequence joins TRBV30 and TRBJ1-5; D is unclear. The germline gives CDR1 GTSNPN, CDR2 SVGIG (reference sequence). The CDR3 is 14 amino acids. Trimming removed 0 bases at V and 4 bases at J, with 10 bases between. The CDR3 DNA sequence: TGTGCCTGGAGTGTAAGCCTCAGGAATCAGCCCCAGCATTTT. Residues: CAWSVSLRNQPQHF.

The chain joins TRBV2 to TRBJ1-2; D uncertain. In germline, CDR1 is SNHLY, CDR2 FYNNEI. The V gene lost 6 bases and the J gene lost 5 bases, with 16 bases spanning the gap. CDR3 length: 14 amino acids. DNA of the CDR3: TGTGCCAGCAGGGGAGAATGGGATCGGTATGGCTACACCTTC. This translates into CASRGEWDRYGYTF.

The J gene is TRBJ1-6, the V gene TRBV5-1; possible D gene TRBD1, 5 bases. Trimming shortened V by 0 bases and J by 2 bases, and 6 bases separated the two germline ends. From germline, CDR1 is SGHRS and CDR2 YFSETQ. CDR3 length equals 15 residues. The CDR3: CASSLEGPYNSPLHF. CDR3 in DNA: TGCGCCAGCAGCTTGGAGGGGCCCTATAATTCACCCCTCCACTTT.

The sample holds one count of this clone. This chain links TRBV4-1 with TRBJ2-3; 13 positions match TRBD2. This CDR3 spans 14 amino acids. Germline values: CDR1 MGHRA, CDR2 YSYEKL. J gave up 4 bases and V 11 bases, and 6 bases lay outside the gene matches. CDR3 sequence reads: CAGSTSGGPDTQYF. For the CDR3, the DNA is TGCGCCGGATCGACTAGCGGGGGGCCAGATACGCAGTATTTT.

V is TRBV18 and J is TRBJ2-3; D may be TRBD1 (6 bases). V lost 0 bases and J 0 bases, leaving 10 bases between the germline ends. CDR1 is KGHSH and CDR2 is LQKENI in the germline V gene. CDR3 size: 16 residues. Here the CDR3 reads CASSPPGTPSTDTQYF. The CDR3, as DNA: TGTGCCAGCTCACCACCAGGGACACCGAGCACAGATACGCAGTATTTT.

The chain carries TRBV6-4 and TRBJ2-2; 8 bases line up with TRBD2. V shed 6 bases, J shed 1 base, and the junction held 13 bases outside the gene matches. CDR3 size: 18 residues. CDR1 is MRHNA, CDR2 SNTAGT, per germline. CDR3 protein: CASRPLERGIKNTGELFF. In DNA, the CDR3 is TGTGCCAGCAGACCCCTTGAGCGGGGGATAAAGAACACCGGGGAGCTGTTTTTT.

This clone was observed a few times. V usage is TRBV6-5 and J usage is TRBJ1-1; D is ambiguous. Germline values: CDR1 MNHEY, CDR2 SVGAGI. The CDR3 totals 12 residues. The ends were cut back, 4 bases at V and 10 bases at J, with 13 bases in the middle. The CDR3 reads CASSSNLRGAFF. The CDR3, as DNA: TGTGCCAGCAGTTCCAATTTACGGGGAGCTTTCTTT.

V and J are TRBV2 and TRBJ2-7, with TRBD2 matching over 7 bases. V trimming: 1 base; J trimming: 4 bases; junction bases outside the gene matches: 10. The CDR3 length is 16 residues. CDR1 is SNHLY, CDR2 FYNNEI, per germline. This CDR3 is CASSEGLTWEGYEQYF. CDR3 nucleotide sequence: TGTGCCAGCAGTGAAGGACTGACCTGGGAGGGTTACGAGCAGTACTTC.

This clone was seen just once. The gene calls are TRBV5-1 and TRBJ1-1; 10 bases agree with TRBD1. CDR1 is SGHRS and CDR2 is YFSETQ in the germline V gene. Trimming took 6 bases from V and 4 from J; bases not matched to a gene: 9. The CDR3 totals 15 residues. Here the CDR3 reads CASTTLGQGVTEAFF. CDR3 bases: TGCGCCAGCACAACACTTGGACAGGGGGTCACTGAAGCTTTCTTT.

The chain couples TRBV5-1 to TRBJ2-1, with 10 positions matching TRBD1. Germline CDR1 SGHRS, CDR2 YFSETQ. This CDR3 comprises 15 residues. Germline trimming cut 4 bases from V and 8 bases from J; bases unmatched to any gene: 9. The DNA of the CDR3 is TGCGCCAGCAGCCCCGGGACAGGGGTTGGCGATGAGCAGTTCTTC. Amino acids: CASSPGTGVGDEQFF. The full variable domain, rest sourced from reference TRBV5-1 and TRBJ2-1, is KAGVTQTPRYLIKTRGQQVTLSCSPISGHRSVSWYQQTPGQGLQFLFEYFSETQRNKGNFPGRFSGRQFSNSRSEMNVSTLELGDSALYLCASSPGTGVGDEQFFGPGTRLTVL.

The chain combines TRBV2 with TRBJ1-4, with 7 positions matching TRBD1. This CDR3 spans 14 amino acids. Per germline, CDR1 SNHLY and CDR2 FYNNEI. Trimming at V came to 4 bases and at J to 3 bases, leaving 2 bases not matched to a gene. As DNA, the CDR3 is TGTGCCAGCAGTGCGACAGGGCCTAATGAAAAACTGTTTTTT. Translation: CASSATGPNEKLFF. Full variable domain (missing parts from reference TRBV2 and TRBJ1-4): EPEVTQTPSHQVTQMGQEVILRCVPISNHLYFYWYRQILGQKVEFLVSFYNNEISEKSEIFDDQFSVERPDGSNFTLKIRSTKLEDSAMYFCASSATGPNEKLFFGSGTQLSVL.